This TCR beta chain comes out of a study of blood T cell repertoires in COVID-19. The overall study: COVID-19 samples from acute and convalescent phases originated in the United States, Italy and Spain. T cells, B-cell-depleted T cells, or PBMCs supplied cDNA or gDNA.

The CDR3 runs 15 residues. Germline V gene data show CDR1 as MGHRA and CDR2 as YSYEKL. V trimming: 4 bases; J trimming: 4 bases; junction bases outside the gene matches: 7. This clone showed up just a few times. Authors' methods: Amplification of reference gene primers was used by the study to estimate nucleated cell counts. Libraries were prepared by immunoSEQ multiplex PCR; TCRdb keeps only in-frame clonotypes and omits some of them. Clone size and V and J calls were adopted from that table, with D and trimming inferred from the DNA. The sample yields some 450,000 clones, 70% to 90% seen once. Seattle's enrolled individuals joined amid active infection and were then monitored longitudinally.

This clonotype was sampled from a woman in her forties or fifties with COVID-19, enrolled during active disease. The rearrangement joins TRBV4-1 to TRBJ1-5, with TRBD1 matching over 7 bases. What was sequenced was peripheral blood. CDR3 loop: CASSRNRGGNQPQHF. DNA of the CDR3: TGCGCCAGCAGCCGAAACAGGGGCGGAAATCAGCCCCAGCATTTT.